A single sample gave rise to the 7 T cell receptor beta chains below, sequenced in a study of control samples from healthy donors and cancer patients. Sequencing was performed with immunoSEQ multiplex PCR; in TCRdb, only in-frame clones are kept and a portion is missing. The sample yields 100,000 to 150,000 clones, 75% to 95% seen once. The source material was blood. These TCRs come from a man in his forties in good health.

The table lists this clone with a count of one. The rearrangement joins TRBV5-1 to TRBJ2-3, with D possibly called TRBD1 or TRBD2 (5 bases each). The CDR3 extends over 13 amino acids. Germline CDR1 is SGHRS and CDR2 is YFSETQ. V shed 6 bases and J shed 1 base, with 9 bases lying between them. Here the CDR3 DNA reads TGCGCCAGCAAATTGGGGGGCACAGATACGCAGTATTTT. Residues: CASKLGGTDTQYF.

This chain joins TRBV5-1 and TRBJ2-7; D is perhaps TRBD1 or TRBD2 (5 bases each). Germline CDR1 is SGHRS and CDR2 is YFSETQ. V gave up 6 bases and J gave up 7 bases, with 23 bases separating them. The length of the CDR3 is 15 residues. The DNA of the CDR3 is TGCGCCAGCACCAACGTACTCGGGACGGCCAGGGAGCAGTACTTC. Translated, it gives CASTNVLGTAREQYF.

The V and J genes are TRBV12-3 or TRBV12-4 and TRBJ2-7; D is uncertain. The CDR3 consists of 12 residues. Deletions cut 3 bases from V and 5 bases from J, with 8 bases between. In DNA, the CDR3 is TGTGCCAGCAGTTTGGCTTGGGACGAGCAGTACTTC. Amino acid sequence: CASSLAWDEQYF.

The rearrangement joins TRBV19 to TRBJ1-3, with D hard to call. This CDR3 is 17 amino acids long. Trimming stripped 3 bases from V and 1 base from J, with 16 bases between. Looked up from germline, CDR1 is LNHDA and CDR2 is SQIVND (reference sequence). The CDR3 sequence: CASSIHGGTASGNTIYF. The CDR3 DNA follows: TGTGCCAGTAGTATCCACGGAGGAACGGCATCTGGAAACACCATATATTTT. Full variable domain (missing parts from reference TRBV19 and TRBJ1-3): DGGITQSPKYLFRKEGQNVTLSCEQNLNHDAMYWYRQDPGQGLRLIYYSQIVNDFQKGDIAEGYSVSREKKESFPLTVTSAQKNPTAFYLCASSIHGGTASGNTIYFGEGSWLTVV.

V gene TRBV4-1 combines with J gene TRBJ1-1, with D possibly TRBD1 on 6 matching bases. Germline-derived CDR1 and CDR2 are MGHRA and YSYEKL. V was cut by 3 bases and J by 4 bases, with 12 bases left in between. The length of the CDR3 is 14 residues. For the CDR3, the DNA is TGCGCCAGCAGCCAGCCCCAGGGGATCACTGAAGCTTTCTTT. It translates to CASSQPQGITEAFF.

With respect to this clone: Germline and junction disagree at one end, which may indicate a read error. The chain combines TRBV7-6 with TRBJ2-1, with TRBD2 matching over 9 bases. CDR3 length equals 15 residues. Germline CDR1 is SGHVS and CDR2 is FNYEAQ. This CDR3 is CASSLARGGYNEQFF. The CDR3 DNA follows: TGTGCCAGCAGCCTAGCGCGGGGGGGCTACAATGAGCAGTTCTTC.

This chain connects TRBV11-2 to TRBJ1-3; D not resolved. The CDR3 totals 16 residues. CDR1 and CDR2 (germline): SGHAT, FQNNGV. With 5 bases removed from V and 0 bases from J, the gap between germline ends came to 14 bases. The CDR3, as DNA: TGTGCCAGCAGCCTATCTGTCGGGTTCTCTGGAAACACCATATATTTT. Translated, it gives CASSLSVGFSGNTIYF.